Sequencing of this TCR beta chain was carried out in a study of CD8 T cells in Susac syndrome. cDNA came from about 0.5 to 1 ug RNA primed by random hexamers. TCRdb redid the calling of the immunoSEQ multiplex PCR reads with MiXCR, one entry per CDR3 protein. The sample carries hundreds of thousands of distinct CDR3 sequences, roughly 94% recorded once. From blood CD8+ and CD4+ T cells, the TCR beta chain was sequenced. FACS was used to enrich TEMRA cells, whereas the CD8+ and CD4+ T cells were obtained by negative isolation. The CDR3 extends over 13 amino acids. CDR1 and CDR2 from the germline V gene are ENHRY and SYGVKD. The germline V and J ends were trimmed by 7 bases and 9 bases, with 16 bases remaining between them.

V is TRBV10-3 and J is TRBJ2-1; unclear D gene. The sequenced sample was CD4+ T cells from PBMCs. The origin of this receptor is a human donor with multiple sclerosis. The CDR3 DNA reads as TGTGCCATCAAAGGCTCCCTAGGCTCTGAGCAGTTCTTC. Amino acids: CAIKGSLGSEQFF.